The 32 T cell receptor beta chains below all came from one sample that was sequenced in a study of T cells after yellow fever vaccination (dated by TCRdb to the late 2010s). The library was made by 5' RACE. The sequencer listed for this sample is Illumina HiSeq 2500. In TCRdb, the public reads were trimmed at Q25 with fastp and aligned with MiXCR, with productive beta chains retained. Every distinct CDR3 protein forms one entry, paired with its most common genes and DNA. This sample comprises 510,000 or so distinct CDR3 sequences, 19% of them detected only once. The biggest ten clones account for roughly an eighth of the sample. In light of the paper, this sample's treatment or condition label describes: live attenuated yellow fever vaccine strain. Material: PBMCs, obtained 15 days after the yellow fever booster vaccination. These receptors were taken from a man aged 25 to 45 who received the YFV17D yellow fever vaccine.

This clonotype showed up just a few times. The rearrangement uses TRBV20-1 and TRBJ2-4; 10 bases fit TRBD1. Germline V gene lookup returns CDR1 DFQATT and CDR2 SNEGSKA (reference sequence). The V gene end was trimmed by 3 bases and the J gene end by 9 bases; junction bases not matched to a gene: 14. The CDR3 runs to 16 residues. CDR3 in amino acids: CSARGQNGTGVAIQYF. The CDR3 bases are TGCAGTGCTAGGGGACAAAACGGGACAGGGGTTGCCATTCAGTACTTC.

Notes on this clonotype: The conserved closing phenylalanine or tryptophan is absent in this CDR3, likely reflecting a read error. The chain uses TRBV28 and TRBJ2-4; TRBD1 agrees at 9 bases. Germline CDR1 reads MDHEN; CDR2 reads SYDVKM. V shed 5 bases, J shed 10 bases, and the junction held 9 bases outside the gene matches. This CDR3 has 14 amino acids. Here the CDR3 DNA reads TGTGCCAGCAGTCTGGGACAGGGCCCCCTAATTCAGTACTCC. This sequence encodes CASSLGQGPLIQYS.

The chain combines TRBV29-1 with TRBJ2-7; TRBD1 matches at 8 bases. From germline, CDR1 is SQVTM and CDR2 ANQGSEA. The CDR3 runs 11 residues. V gave up 6 bases and J gave up 5 bases; unmatched junction bases: 3. The CDR3 bases are TGCAGCGTATGGACAGGGCACGAGCAGTACTTC. Amino acids: CSVWTGHEQYF.

The chain recombines TRBV6-1 with TRBJ2-2; 9 bases line up with TRBD2. V gave up 5 bases and J gave up 6 bases; unmatched junction bases: 10. The CDR3 sequence is 16 residues long. CDR1 is MNHNS, CDR2 SASEGT, per germline. CDR3 in amino acids: CASSTLAGVGSGELFF. For the CDR3, the DNA is TGTGCCAGCAGTACCTTAGCGGGAGTGGGCTCCGGGGAGCTGTTTTTT.

This clonotype turned up a few times. The CDR3 is CSAQTGGVDTQYF. In DNA form, the CDR3 reads TGCAGTGCTCAGACAGGGGGCGTAGATACGCAGTATTTT. The rearrangement joins TRBV20-1 to TRBJ2-3, with 10 bases matching TRBD1. V shed 5 bases, J shed 5 bases, and the junction held 4 bases outside the gene matches. Germline V gene lookup returns CDR1 DFQATT and CDR2 SNEGSKA (reference sequence). The CDR3 length is 13 residues.

There are a few counts of this clonotype. The chain is built from TRBV28 and TRBJ1-4; D is possibly TRBD1 (5 bases). CDR3 length: 14 amino acids. Germline V gene lookup returns CDR1 MDHEN and CDR2 SYDVKM. Trimming removed 3 bases at V and 7 bases at J, with 12 bases between. CDR3: CASSFRQGGEKLFF. The CDR3 DNA reads TGTGCCAGCAGTTTTAGGCAGGGAGGTGAAAAACTGTTTTTT.

This chain connects TRBV28 to TRBJ2-7; D gene ambiguous. From germline, CDR1 is MDHEN and CDR2 SYDVKM. This CDR3 is 12 amino acids long. V shed 7 bases and J shed 3 bases, with 10 bases lying between them. This chain's CDR3 is CASMGLNYEQYF. Here the CDR3 DNA reads TGTGCCAGCATGGGTCTTAACTACGAGCAGTACTTC.

The chain combines TRBV7-9 with TRBJ2-7; 9 nucleotides align to TRBD1. The germline CDR1 and CDR2 sequences are SEHNR and FQNEAQ (reference sequence). With V trimmed by 4 bases and J by 6 bases, 7 bases remained unmatched. This CDR3 has 14 amino acids. The CDR3: CASSSGQGRVEQYF. CDR3 nucleotide sequence: TGTGCCAGCAGCTCGGGACAGGGAAGAGTCGAGCAGTACTTC. Complete variable domain (other parts from reference TRBV7-9 and TRBJ2-7): DTGVSQNPRHKITKRGQNVTFRCDPISEHNRLYWYRQTLGQGPEFLTYFQNEAQLEKSRLLSDRFSAERPKGSFSTLEIQRTEQGDSAMYLCASSSGQGRVEQYFGPGTRLTVT.

The chain has TRBV7-2 and TRBJ2-5; D is unresolved. The CDR3 has 14 amino acids. V lost 5 bases to trimming and J lost 1 base, with 11 bases between them. CDR1 and CDR2 from the germline V gene are SGHTA and FQGNSA. The CDR3 region is CASSPSRAQETQYF. The CDR3 DNA is TGTGCCAGCAGCCCCAGCCGAGCCCAAGAGACCCAGTACTTC.

This clonotype was detected ten times or more. V gene TRBV7-2 combines with J gene TRBJ2-7; a possible D gene is TRBD1 (5 bases). The germline V and J ends were trimmed by 6 bases and 3 bases, with 12 bases remaining between them. The CDR3 runs to 13 residues. Germline CDR1 and CDR2: SGHTA and FQGNSA. CDR3: CASRAPQGYEQYF. CDR3 sequence (DNA): TGTGCCAGCAGGGCTCCCCAGGGCTACGAGCAGTACTTC. The entire variable domain, with the rest obtained from reference TRBV7-2 and TRBJ2-7, is as follows: GAGVSQSPSNKVTEKGKDVELRCDPISGHTALYWYRQSLGQGLEFLIYFQGNSAPDKSGLPSDRFSAERTGGSVSTLTIQRTQQEDSAVYLCASRAPQGYEQYFGPGTRLTVT.

This sequence joins TRBV7-2 and TRBJ2-3; the match to TRBD1 covers 9 bases. V was pared by 5 bases and J by 10 bases, with 4 bases of the junction left unmatched. There are 12 residues in the CDR3. Germline CDR1 and CDR2: SGHTA and FQGNSA. In nucleotides, the CDR3 is TGTGCCAGCAGCCTCCGGGACAGGGCGCAGTATTTT. Residues: CASSLRDRAQYF.

This clonotype was observed a few times. The chain is built from TRBV11-2 and TRBJ2-7; no firm D call. Germline CDR1 and CDR2: SGHAT and FQNNGV. The CDR3 runs to 14 residues. The V and J ends lost 3 bases and 10 bases respectively, with 19 bases between them. Here the CDR3 reads CASSFRVPPRFQYF. CDR3 coding DNA: TGTGCCAGCAGCTTCCGGGTCCCTCCCCGTTTTCAGTACTTC. The full variable domain, with the rest looked up from reference TRBV11-2 and TRBJ2-7, is EAGVAQSPRYKIIEKRQSVAFWCNPISGHATLYWYQQILGQGPKLLIQFQNNGVVDDSQLPKDRFSAERLKGVDSTLKIQPAKLEDSAVYLCASSFRVPPRFQYFGPGTRLTVT.

This chain joins TRBV5-6 and TRBJ2-5; 14 positions agree with TRBD2. CDR3 length: 17 residues. Germline trimming cut 4 bases from V and 2 bases from J; bases unmatched to any gene: 7. CDR1 is SGHDT and CDR2 is YYEEEE in the germline V gene. The CDR3, as DNA: TGTGCCAGCAGCGCAGGACTAGCGGGAGGTCAACAAGAGACCCAGTACTTC. Translation: CASSAGLAGGQQETQYF.

This sequence joins TRBV7-6 and TRBJ2-1, with D maybe TRBD2 (6 bases). The CDR3 loop spans 18 amino acids. CDR1 is SGHVS, CDR2 FNYEAQ, per germline. V lost 4 bases to trimming and J lost 5 bases, with 24 bases between them. In DNA, the CDR3 is TGTGCCAGCAGCTCAGGGCTGGGGCCTCTCGGGAGCGACAATGAGCAGTTCTTC. Translated, it gives CASSSGLGPLGSDNEQFF.

This clonotype was detected only a few times. As DNA, the CDR3 is TGTGCCAGCAGCGGTGGAGGAGCGCCGAACACCGGGGAGCTGTTTTTT. As protein: CASSGGGAPNTGELFF. The chain uses TRBV11-3 and TRBJ2-2, with a possible D match to TRBD2 (5 bases). This CDR3 is 16 amino acids long. The V gene lost 5 bases and the J gene lost 0 bases, with 13 bases spanning the gap. Germline CDR1 SGHNT, CDR2 YENEEA.

CDR3 nucleotide sequence: TGCGCCAGCAGCCAAGAGAGCGGGAGTTACAATGAGCAGTTCTTC. It translates to CASSQESGSYNEQFF. J is TRBJ2-1 and V is TRBV4-3, with 8 bases fitting TRBD2. The CDR3 is made up of 15 amino acids. CDR1 and CDR2 from the germline V gene are LGHNA and YSLEER. With V trimmed by 0 bases and J by 4 bases, 2 bases remained unmatched.

V gene TRBV20-1 combines with J gene TRBJ2-1; TRBD2 aligns across 9 bases. This CDR3 has 14 amino acids. V gave up 3 bases and J gave up 8 bases; unmatched junction bases: 8. Per the germline V gene, CDR1 is DFQATT and CDR2 is SNEGSKA (reference sequence). CDR3: CSASGSGSRDEQFF. The CDR3 nucleotides read TGCAGTGCTAGTGGTAGCGGGAGTAGGGATGAGCAGTTCTTC.

V and J are TRBV6-5 and TRBJ2-7; TRBD2 agrees at 11 bases. V shed 1 base, J shed 4 bases, and the junction held 3 bases outside the gene matches. CDR1 and CDR2 from the germline V gene are MNHEY and SVGAGI. The CDR3 spans 15 residues. For the CDR3, the DNA is TGTGCCAGCAGTTACTATGCTAGCGGGAGGTACGAGCAGTACTTC. Translated, it gives CASSYYASGRYEQYF.

This clonotype was recorded a few times. The V call is TRBV20-1, the J call TRBJ2-5; 7 bases are a match to TRBD2. Germline lookup yields CDR1 DFQATT and CDR2 SNEGSKA (reference sequence). The CDR3 has 13 amino acids. After removal of 2 bases from V and 2 bases from J, the junction contained 2 bases not matched to a gene. The CDR3 spells CSARLGLQETQYF. CDR3 DNA sequence: TGCAGTGCTAGATTGGGACTACAAGAGACCCAGTACTTC.

CDR3 in DNA: TGTGCCAGTAGTATACTAACTAGCGGGGTCAATGAGCAGTTCTTC. Its translation is CASSILTSGVNEQFF. The chain has TRBV19 and TRBJ2-1; 10 nucleotides align to TRBD2. Per the germline V gene, CDR1 is LNHDA and CDR2 is SQIVND (reference sequence). The CDR3 covers 15 residues. V shed 2 bases and J 6 bases; nucleotides not matched to a gene: 4.

The chain is built from TRBV3-1 and TRBJ2-4; 11 bases map to TRBD1. V trimming: 3 bases; J trimming: 1 base; junction bases outside the gene matches: 2. The CDR3 is 16 amino acids. Germline loops: CDR1 LGHDT, CDR2 YNNKEL (reference sequence). CDR3 nucleotides: TGTGCCAGCAGCCAGCGGGACAGGGGGGCCAAAAACATTCAGTACTTC. Translated: CASSQRDRGAKNIQYF.

This clonotype has a count of ten or more. This chain joins TRBV6-2 or TRBV6-3 and TRBJ2-2; D remains unclear. V gave up 2 bases and J gave up 5 bases, with 12 bases separating them. Germline CDR1 is MNHEY and CDR2 is SVGEGT. CDR3 length equals 15 residues. CDR3 in amino acids: CASSYISRPTGELFF. Here the CDR3 DNA reads TGTGCCAGCAGTTACATCTCGAGGCCGACCGGGGAGCTGTTTTTT.

This clonotype was detected a few times. The chain has TRBV4-1 and TRBJ2-1; 12 bases fit TRBD2. CDR1 is MGHRA and CDR2 is YSYEKL in the germline V gene. This CDR3 is built from 15 residues. After removal of 7 bases from V and 6 bases from J, the junction contained 7 bases not matched to a gene. Here the CDR3 DNA reads TGCGCCAGCACGACTAGCGGGAGAGGCCCCAATGAGCAGTTCTTC. As protein: CASTTSGRGPNEQFF.

This rearrangement joins TRBV24-1 to TRBJ2-1, with D perhaps matching TRBD1 or TRBD2 (5 bases each). Per the germline V gene, CDR1 is KGHDR and CDR2 is SFDVKD. The CDR3 runs to 15 residues. Trimming removed 3 bases at V and 6 bases at J, with 14 bases between. The CDR3 DNA reads as TGTGCCACCAGTGATGAGGGGCCTTTGGGCAATGAGCAGTTCTTC. Translating it yields CATSDEGPLGNEQFF.

This clonotype was seen a handful of times. The chain joins TRBV20-1 to TRBJ2-5, with D perhaps matching TRBD1 (5 bases). V lost 5 bases, J lost 5 bases, and 15 bases lay in between. The CDR3 consists of 13 residues. The germline V gene has CDR1 DFQATT and CDR2 SNEGSKA (reference sequence). The CDR3 sequence is CSAFGHRDETQYF. As DNA, the CDR3 is TGCAGTGCTTTCGGACATAGAGACGAGACCCAGTACTTC.

The chain is built from TRBV23-1 and TRBJ2-1, with 10 bases fitting TRBD1. TRBV23-1 is noted as an ORF with a role that remains uncertain. The ends lost 9 bases at V and 5 bases at J; junction bases unmatched: 4. This CDR3 has 13 amino acids. The CDR3 DNA is TGCGCCAGATGGACAGGGGGGGACAATGAGCAGTTCTTC. Its translation is CARWTGGDNEQFF.

This clonotype was observed a few times. The chain is built from TRBV29-1 and TRBJ2-1, with 10 positions matching TRBD2. The ends lost 4 bases at V and 3 bases at J; junction bases unmatched: 6. The CDR3 covers 15 residues. CDR1 SQVTM and CDR2 ANQGSEA come from the germline V gene. In DNA form, the CDR3 reads TGCAGCGTTGCGGCTAGCGGGAGTGTCTACAATGAGCAGTTCTTC. It is translated as CSVAASGSVYNEQFF.

The CDR3 loop reads CASSYRIGYTGELFF. DNA of the CDR3: TGTGCCAGCAGTTACCGGATAGGGTACACCGGGGAGCTGTTTTTT. The genes are TRBV6-2 or TRBV6-3 and TRBJ2-2, with no clear D. V lost 2 bases and J 3 bases, leaving 10 bases between the germline ends. The germline V gene has CDR1 MNHEY and CDR2 SVGEGT. The CDR3 extends over 15 amino acids.

This clonotype has only a few counts. This chain joins TRBV10-3 and TRBJ2-7, with 9 nucleotides matching TRBD2. V shed 4 bases and J 6 bases; nucleotides not matched to a gene: 13. Per germline, CDR1 ENHRY and CDR2 SYGVKD. The length of the CDR3 is 16 residues. The CDR3 DNA follows: TGTGCCATCAGTGGGGGCCTTAGCGGGAGATTGGGCGAGCAGTACTTC. Protein: CAISGGLSGRLGEQYF.

This chain links TRBV20-1 with TRBJ2-7; 7 bases match TRBD1. J gave up 0 bases and V 2 bases, and 7 bases lay outside the gene matches. Germline assignment: CDR1 DFQATT and CDR2 SNEGSKA (reference sequence). This CDR3 is 15 amino acids long. The CDR3 region is CSARPPGGNSYEQYF. The CDR3 DNA reads TGCAGTGCTAGACCCCCAGGGGGTAACTCCTACGAGCAGTACTTC.

This clonotype was picked up a small number of times. The chain carries TRBV18 and TRBJ2-5; tentatively, D is TRBD1 or TRBD2 (5 bases each). The V end lost 3 bases, the J end lost 4 bases, and 12 bases lay between the germline ends. The CDR3 spans 14 residues. The V gene's germline CDR1 is KGHSH and CDR2 LQKENI. CDR3 DNA: TGTGCCAGCTCACCCCAGAGGGGAGCAGAGACCCAGTACTTC. It yields the protein CASSPQRGAETQYF.

This clonotype has just a few counts. The V gene is TRBV7-2, the J gene TRBJ2-1, with D unresolved. This CDR3 is 15 amino acids long. Per the germline V gene, CDR1 is SGHTA and CDR2 is FQGNSA. Trimming took 0 bases from V and 0 from J, leaving 6 bases between them. CDR3 sequence (DNA): TGTGCCAGCAGCTTAGCCCCAGACTCCTACAATGAGCAGTTCTTC. Translated: CASSLAPDSYNEQFF.